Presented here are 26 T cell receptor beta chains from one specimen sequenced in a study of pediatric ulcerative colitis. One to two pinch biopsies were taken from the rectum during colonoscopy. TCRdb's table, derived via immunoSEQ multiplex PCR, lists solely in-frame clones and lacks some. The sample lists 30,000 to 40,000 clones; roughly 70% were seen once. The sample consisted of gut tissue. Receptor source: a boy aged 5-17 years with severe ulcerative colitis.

The CDR3 protein is CASSPVGLISGNTIYF. CDR3 DNA sequence: TGTGCCAGCTCACCGGTCGGGCTCATTTCTGGAAACACCATATATTTT. V and J are TRBV18 and TRBJ1-3; D is uncertain. Trimming removed 3 bases from V and 1 base from J, with 13 bases in between. Germline loops: CDR1 KGHSH, CDR2 LQKENI. The CDR3 has 16 residues.

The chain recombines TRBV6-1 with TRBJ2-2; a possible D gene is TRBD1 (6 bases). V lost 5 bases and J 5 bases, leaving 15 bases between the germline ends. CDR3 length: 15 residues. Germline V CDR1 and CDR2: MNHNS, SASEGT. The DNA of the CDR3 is TGTGCCAGCAGTATCACACTCAGGGGAACCGGGGAGCTGTTTTTT. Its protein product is CASSITLRGTGELFF.

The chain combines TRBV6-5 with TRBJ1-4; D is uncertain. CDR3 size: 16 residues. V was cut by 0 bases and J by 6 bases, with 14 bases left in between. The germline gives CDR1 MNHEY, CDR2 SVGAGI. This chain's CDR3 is CASSYSGGEEYEKLFF. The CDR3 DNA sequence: TGTGCCAGCAGTTACTCGGGAGGCGAGGAATATGAAAAACTGTTTTTT.

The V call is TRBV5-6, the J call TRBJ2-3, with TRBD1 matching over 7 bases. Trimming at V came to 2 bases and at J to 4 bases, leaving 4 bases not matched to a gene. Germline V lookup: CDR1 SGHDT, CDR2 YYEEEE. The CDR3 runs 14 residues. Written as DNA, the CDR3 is TGTGCCAGCAGCTTAATACAGGGGCCAGATACGCAGTATTTT. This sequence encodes CASSLIQGPDTQYF.

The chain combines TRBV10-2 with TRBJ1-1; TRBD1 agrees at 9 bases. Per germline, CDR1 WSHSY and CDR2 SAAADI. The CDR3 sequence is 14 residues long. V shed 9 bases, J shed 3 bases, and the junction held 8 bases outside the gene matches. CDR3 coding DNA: TGCGCCAGTAGGGGACAGGGTTTGTACACTGAAGCTTTCTTT. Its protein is CASRGQGLYTEAFF.

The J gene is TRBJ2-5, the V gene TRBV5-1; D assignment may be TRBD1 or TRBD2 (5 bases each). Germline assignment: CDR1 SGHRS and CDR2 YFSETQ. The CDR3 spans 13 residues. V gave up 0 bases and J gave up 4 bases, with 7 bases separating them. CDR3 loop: CASSLAGTETQYF. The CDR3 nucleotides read TGCGCCAGCAGCTTGGCAGGGACAGAGACCCAGTACTTC.

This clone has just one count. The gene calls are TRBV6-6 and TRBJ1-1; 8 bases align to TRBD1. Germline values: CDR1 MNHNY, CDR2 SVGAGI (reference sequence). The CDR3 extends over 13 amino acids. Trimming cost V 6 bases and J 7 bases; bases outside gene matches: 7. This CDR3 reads CASSLDRDHEAFF. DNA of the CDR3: TGTGCCAGCAGCTTGGACAGGGACCATGAAGCTTTCTTT.

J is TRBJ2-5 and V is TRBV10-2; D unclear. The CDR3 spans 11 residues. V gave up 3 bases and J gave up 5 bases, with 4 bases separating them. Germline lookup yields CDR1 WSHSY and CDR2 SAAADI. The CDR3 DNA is TGCGCCAGCAGTGAAAGGGAGACCCAGTACTTC. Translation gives CASSERETQYF.

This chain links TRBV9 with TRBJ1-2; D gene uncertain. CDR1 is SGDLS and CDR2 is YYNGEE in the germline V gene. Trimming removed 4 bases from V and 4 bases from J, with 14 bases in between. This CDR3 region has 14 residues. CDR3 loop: CASSPDPSLYGYTF. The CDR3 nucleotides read TGTGCCAGCAGCCCGGACCCGTCCCTCTATGGCTACACCTTC.

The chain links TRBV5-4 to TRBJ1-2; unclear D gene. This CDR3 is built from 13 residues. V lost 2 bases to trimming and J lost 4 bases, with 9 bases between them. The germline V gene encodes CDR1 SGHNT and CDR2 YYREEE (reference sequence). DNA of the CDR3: TGTGCCAGCAGCTTTTCAGGACGCTATGGCTACACCTTC. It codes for CASSFSGRYGYTF.

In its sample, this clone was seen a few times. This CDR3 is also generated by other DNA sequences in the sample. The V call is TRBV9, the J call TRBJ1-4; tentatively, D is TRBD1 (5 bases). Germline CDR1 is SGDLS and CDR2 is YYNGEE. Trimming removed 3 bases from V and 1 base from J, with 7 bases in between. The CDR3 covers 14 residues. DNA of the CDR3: TGTGCCAGCAGCGCCGACAGAACTAATGAAAAACTGTTTTTT. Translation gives CASSADRTNEKLFF.

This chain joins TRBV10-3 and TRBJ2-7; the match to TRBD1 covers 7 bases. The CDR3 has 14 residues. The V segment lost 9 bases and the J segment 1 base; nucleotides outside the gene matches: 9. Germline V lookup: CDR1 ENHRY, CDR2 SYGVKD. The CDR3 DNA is TGTGCCATTAGGACAGGCCTCGGGTCCTACGAGCAGTACTTC. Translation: CAIRTGLGSYEQYF.

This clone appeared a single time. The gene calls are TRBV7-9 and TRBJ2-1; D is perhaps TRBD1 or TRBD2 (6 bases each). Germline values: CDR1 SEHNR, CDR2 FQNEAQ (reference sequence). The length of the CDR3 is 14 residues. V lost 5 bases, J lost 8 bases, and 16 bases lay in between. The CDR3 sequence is CASSQDRGAYEQFF. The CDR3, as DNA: TGTGCCAGCAGCCAAGATAGGGGGGCCTATGAGCAGTTCTTC. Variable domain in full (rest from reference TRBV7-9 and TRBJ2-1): DTGVSQNPRHKITKRGQNVTFRCDPISEHNRLYWYRQTLGQGPEFLTYFQNEAQLEKSRLLSDRFSAERPKGSFSTLEIQRTEQGDSAMYLCASSQDRGAYEQFFGPGTRLTVL.

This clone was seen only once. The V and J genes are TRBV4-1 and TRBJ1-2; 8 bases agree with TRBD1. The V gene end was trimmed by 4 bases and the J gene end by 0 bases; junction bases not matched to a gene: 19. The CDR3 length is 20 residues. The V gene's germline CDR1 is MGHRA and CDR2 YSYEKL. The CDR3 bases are TGCGCCAGCAGCCTTTCTCCTCTTGGACAGGGACTCTCAGCTAACTATGGCTACACCTTC. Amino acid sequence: CASSLSPLGQGLSANYGYTF.

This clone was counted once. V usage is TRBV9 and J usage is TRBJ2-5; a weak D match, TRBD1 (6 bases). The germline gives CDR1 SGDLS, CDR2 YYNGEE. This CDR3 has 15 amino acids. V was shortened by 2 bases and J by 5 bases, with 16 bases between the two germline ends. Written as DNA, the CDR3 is TGTGCCAGCAGCGTTGGGACAATTCCGCGGGAGACCCAGTACTTC. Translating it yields CASSVGTIPRETQYF.

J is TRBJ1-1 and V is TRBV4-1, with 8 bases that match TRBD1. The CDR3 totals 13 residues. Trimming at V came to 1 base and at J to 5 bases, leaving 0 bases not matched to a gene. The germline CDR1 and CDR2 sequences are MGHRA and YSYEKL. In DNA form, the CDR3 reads TGCGCCAGCAGCCAAGGACAGGGGACTGAAGCTTTCTTT. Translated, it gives CASSQGQGTEAFF.

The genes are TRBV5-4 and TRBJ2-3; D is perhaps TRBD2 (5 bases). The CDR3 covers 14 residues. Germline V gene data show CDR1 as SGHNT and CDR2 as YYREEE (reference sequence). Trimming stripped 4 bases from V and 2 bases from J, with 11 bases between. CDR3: CASSLSLATDTQYF. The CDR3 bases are TGTGCCAGCAGCCTTTCCCTAGCCACAGATACGCAGTATTTT.

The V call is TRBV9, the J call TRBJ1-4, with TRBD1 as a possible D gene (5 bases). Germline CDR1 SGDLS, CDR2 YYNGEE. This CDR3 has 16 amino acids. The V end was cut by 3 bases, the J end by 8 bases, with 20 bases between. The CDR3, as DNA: TGTGCCAGCAGCGCTAGGGCAGGGAGTTTAGGGGAAAAACTGTTTTTT. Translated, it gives CASSARAGSLGEKLFF.

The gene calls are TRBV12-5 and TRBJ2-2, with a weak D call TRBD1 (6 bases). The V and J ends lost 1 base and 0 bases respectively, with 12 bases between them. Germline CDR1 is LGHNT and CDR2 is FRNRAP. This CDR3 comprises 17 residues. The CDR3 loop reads CASGLGRTVANTGELFF. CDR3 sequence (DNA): TGTGCTAGTGGTTTGGGACGGACAGTCGCGAACACCGGGGAGCTGTTTTTT.

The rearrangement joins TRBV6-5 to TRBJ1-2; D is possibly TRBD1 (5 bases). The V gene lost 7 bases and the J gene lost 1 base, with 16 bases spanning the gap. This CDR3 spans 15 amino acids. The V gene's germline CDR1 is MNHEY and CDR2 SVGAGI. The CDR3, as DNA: TGTGCCAGCAAGCGGGGACTAGCTAATAACTATGGCTACACCTTC. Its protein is CASKRGLANNYGYTF.

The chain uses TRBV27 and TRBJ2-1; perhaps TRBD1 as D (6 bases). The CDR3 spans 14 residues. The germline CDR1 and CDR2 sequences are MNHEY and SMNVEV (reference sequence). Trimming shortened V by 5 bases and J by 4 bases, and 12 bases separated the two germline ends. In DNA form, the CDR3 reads TGTGCCAGCAGTCAGGGGATTGTGTACAATGAGCAGTTCTTC. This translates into CASSQGIVYNEQFF.

Here the CDR3 reads CAWSVRLVGKETQYF. The CDR3, as DNA: TGTGCCTGGAGTGTACGTCTGGTTGGGAAAGAGACCCAGTACTTC. The chain joins TRBV30 to TRBJ2-5; unclear D gene. CDR3 length equals 15 residues. The V end was cut by 0 bases, the J end by 3 bases, with 14 bases between. CDR1 GTSNPN and CDR2 SVGIG come from the germline V gene (reference sequence).

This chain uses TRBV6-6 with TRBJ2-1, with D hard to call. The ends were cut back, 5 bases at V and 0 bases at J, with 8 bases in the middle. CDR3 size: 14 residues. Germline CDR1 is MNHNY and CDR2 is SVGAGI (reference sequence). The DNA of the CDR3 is TGTGCCAGCAGTGTACTGAGCTCCTACAATGAGCAGTTCTTC. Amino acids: CASSVLSSYNEQFF.

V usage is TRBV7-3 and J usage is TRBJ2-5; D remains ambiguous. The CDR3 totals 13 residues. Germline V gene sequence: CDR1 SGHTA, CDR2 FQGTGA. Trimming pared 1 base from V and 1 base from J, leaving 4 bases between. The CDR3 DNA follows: TGTGCCAGCAGCTTAATACCCCAAGAGACCCAGTACTTC. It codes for CASSLIPQETQYF.

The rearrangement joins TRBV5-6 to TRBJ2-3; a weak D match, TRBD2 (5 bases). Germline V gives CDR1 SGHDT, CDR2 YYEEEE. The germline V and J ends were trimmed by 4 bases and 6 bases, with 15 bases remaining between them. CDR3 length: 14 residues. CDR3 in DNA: TGTGCCAGCAGCGCGGACTTCGGCGGGGATACGCAGTATTTT. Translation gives CASSADFGGDTQYF.

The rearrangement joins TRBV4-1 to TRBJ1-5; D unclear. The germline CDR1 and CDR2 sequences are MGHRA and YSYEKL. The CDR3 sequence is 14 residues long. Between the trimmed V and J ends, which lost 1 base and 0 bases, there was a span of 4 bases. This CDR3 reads CASSQVGSNQPQHF. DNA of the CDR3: TGCGCCAGCAGCCAAGTGGGTAGCAATCAGCCCCAGCATTTT.